The 10 T cell receptor beta chains reported below all come from one sample, sequenced in a study of blood T cells in healthy people across ages. Primed by a sample-barcoded 5' primer and a J-beta primer mix, a second PCR proceeded for 7 to 11 cycles. TCRdb re-analysed the 5' RACE reads in MiXCR, keeping a single row per CDR3 protein. The data contain roughly 1.4 million distinct CDR3 sequences, approximately 59% of them singletons. Input material: blood. The origin of the receptors is a man in his late teens or twenties in good health.

V and J are TRBV27 and TRBJ2-1, with D possibly being TRBD2 (6 bases). The CDR3 runs 13 residues. V lost 10 bases, J lost 9 bases, and 19 bases lay in between. Looked up from germline, CDR1 is MNHEY and CDR2 is SMNVEV (reference sequence). Here the CDR3 DNA reads TGTGCCACCCAGAGACTAGACTTCGGTGAGCAGTTCTTC. This encodes CATQRLDFGEQFF.

The chain links TRBV20-1 to TRBJ2-1; 9 nucleotides match TRBD2. Trimming cost V 4 bases and J 6 bases; bases outside gene matches: 13. Germline V gives CDR1 DFQATT, CDR2 SNEGSKA (reference sequence). This CDR3 has 16 residues. The CDR3 DNA follows: TGCAGTGCTACTCCAAACCGCGGGAGGGCCATCAATGAGCAGTTCTTC. This translates into CSATPNRGRAINEQFF.

The rearrangement links TRBV28 to TRBJ1-1; D remains ambiguous. The CDR3 is 16 amino acids. V was cut by 2 bases and J by 0 bases, with 13 bases left in between. Germline-derived CDR1 and CDR2 are MDHEN and SYDVKM. Here the CDR3 reads CASSLTGILMNTEAFF. The CDR3 DNA follows: TGTGCCAGCAGTTTAACGGGGATACTCATGAACACTGAAGCTTTCTTT.

As to this clonotype: Germline is not matched at one junction end, which may reflect a read error. The chain employs TRBV12-3 or TRBV12-4 and TRBJ2-3; D remains ambiguous. The CDR3 extends over 14 amino acids. The CDR3 DNA is TGTGCCAGCAGCCCGCTAGGGTTCACAGATGCGCAGTATTTT. Its translation is CASSPLGFTDAQYF.

At least ten counts were recorded for this clonotype. V and J are TRBV5-1 and TRBJ1-2; 9 bases agree with TRBD1. The CDR3 consists of 14 residues. J lost 2 bases, V lost 5 bases, and 4 bases had no gene match. CDR1 and CDR2 from the germline V gene are SGHRS and YFSETQ. This chain's CDR3 is CASSTGQGNYGYTF. CDR3 coding DNA: TGCGCCAGCAGTACCGGACAGGGGAACTATGGCTACACCTTC.

This sequence joins TRBV5-1 and TRBJ1-1; 7 bases are a match to TRBD1. V dropped 4 bases and J dropped 1; count of bases not matched to a gene: 7. This CDR3 spans 15 amino acids. CDR1 SGHRS and CDR2 YFSETQ come from the germline V gene. CDR3 nucleotides: TGCGCCAGCAGCCGGACTGGGACAGCGAACACTGAAGCTTTCTTT. Its protein product is CASSRTGTANTEAFF. The full variable domain, completed using reference TRBV5-1 and TRBJ1-1, is KAGVTQTPRYLIKTRGQQVTLSCSPISGHRSVSWYQQTPGQGLQFLFEYFSETQRNKGNFPGRFSGRQFSNSRSEMNVSTLELGDSALYLCASSRTGTANTEAFFGQGTRLTVV.

V gene TRBV10-3 combines with J gene TRBJ1-2; 7 bases align to TRBD1. From germline, CDR1 is ENHRY and CDR2 SYGVKD. Losses at the gene ends were 0 bases for V and 5 bases for J; bases not matched to a gene: 3. This CDR3 comprises 14 residues. CDR3 nucleotides: TGTGCCATCAGTGAGTCGGCAGGGGGGTATGGCTACACCTTC. Residues: CAISESAGGYGYTF.

V gene TRBV25-1 combines with J gene TRBJ1-1; 7 nucleotides agree with TRBD1. Germline V gene sequence: CDR1 MGHDK, CDR2 SYGVNS. Trimming took 6 bases from V and 0 from J; bases not matched to a gene: 4. This CDR3 region has 14 residues. The CDR3 is CASRETGMNTEAFF. As DNA, the CDR3 is TGTGCCAGCAGAGAGACAGGGATGAACACTGAAGCTTTCTTT.

The V gene is TRBV12-3 or TRBV12-4, the J gene TRBJ1-2; no clear D. The CDR3 is made up of 13 amino acids. The V end was cut by 4 bases, the J end by 4 bases, with 10 bases between. CDR3 in DNA: TGTGCCAGCAGTTCCGCGGAGCCCTATGGCTACACCTTC. Residues: CASSSAEPYGYTF.

This clonotype was seen a few times. The chain combines TRBV4-1 with TRBJ2-7; D uncertain. This CDR3 spans 14 amino acids. Trimming removed 1 base from V and 4 bases from J, with 11 bases in between. Germline V CDR1 and CDR2: MGHRA, YSYEKL. DNA of the CDR3: TGCGCCAGCAGCCAAGGGCTCCTCCGGTACGAGCAGTACTTC. As protein: CASSQGLLRYEQYF.